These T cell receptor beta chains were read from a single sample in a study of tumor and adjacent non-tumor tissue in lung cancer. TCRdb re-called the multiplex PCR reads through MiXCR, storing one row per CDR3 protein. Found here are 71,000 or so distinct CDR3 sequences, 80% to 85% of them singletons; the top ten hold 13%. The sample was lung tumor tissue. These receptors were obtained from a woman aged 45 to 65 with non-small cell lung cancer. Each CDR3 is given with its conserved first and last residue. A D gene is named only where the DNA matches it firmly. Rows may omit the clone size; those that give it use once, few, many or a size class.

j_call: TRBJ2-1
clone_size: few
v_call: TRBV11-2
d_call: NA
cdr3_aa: CTSSPSEYEQFF
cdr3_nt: TGTACTAGCAGCCCCTCCGAATATGAGCAGTTCTTC

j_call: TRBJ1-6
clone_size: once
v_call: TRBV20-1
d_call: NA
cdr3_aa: CSAQVAGNSLLHF
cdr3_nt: TGCAGTGCTCAGGTGGCGGGTAATTCACTCCTCCACTTT

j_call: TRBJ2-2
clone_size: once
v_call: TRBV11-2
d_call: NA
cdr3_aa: CASSFNVNAGELFF
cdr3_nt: TGTGCCAGCAGTTTCAACGTCAATGCCGGGGAGCTGTTTTTT

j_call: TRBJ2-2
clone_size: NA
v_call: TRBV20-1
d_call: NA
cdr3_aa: CSGINPLNTEELFF
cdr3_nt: TGCAGTGGTATTAACCCACTGAACACCGAGGAGCTGTTTTTT

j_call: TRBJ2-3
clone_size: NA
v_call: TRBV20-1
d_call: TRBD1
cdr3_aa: CSIRDKTGIDGTDTHYF
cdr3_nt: TGCAGTATTAGAGATAAGACAGGGATTGATGGTACAGATACGCACTATTTT

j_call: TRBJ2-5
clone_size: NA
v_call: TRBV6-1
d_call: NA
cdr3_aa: CASGVPGNQETQYF
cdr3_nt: TGTGCCAGCGGTGTTCCCGGGAACCAAGAGACCCAGTATTTC

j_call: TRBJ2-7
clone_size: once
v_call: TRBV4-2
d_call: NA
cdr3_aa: CASILTSRSLYEQYF
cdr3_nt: TGTGCCAGCATCCTAACTAGCAGGAGTCTTTACGAGCAGTACTTC

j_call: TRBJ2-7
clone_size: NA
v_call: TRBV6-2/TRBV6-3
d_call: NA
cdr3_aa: CASSYGRVCSEQYF
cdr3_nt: TGTGCCAGCAGTTACGGACGGGTCTGTAGCGAGCAGTACTTC

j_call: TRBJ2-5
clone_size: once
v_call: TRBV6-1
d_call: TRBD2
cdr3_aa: CASSEAGGGVQDTQYF
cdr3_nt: TGTGCCAGCAGTGAAGCCGGCGGGGGGGTGCAAGATACTCAGTACTTC

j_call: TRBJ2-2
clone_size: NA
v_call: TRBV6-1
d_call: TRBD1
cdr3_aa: CVCSTPGTGLGELFF
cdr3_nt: TGTGTCTGCAGTACCCCCGGGACAGGGCTGGGGGAGCTCTTTTTT

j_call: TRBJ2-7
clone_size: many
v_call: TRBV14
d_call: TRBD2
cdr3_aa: CASSQGLAGQQYF
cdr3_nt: TGTGCCAGCAGCCAAGGACTAGCGGGACAGCAGTACTTC

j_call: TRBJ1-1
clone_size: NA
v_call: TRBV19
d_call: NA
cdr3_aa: CASSIEGVSEAFF
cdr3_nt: TGTGCCAGTAGTATAGAAGGGGTCTCTGAAGCTTTCTTT

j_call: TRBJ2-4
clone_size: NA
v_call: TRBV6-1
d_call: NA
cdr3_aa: CASSEFRLSGGQIIQYF
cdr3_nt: TGTGCCAGCAGTGAATTTCGTCTCTCTGGGGGACAAATCATTCAGTACTTC

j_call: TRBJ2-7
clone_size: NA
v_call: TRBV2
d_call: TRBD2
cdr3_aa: CASSIQPGGGYEQYF
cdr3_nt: TGTGCCAGCAGCATACAGCCTGGGGGGGGGTACGAGCAGTACTTC

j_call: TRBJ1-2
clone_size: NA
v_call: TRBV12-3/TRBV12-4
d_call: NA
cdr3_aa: CVNRASGTPLGGYTF
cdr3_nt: TGTGTCAACAGAGCATCCGGGACACCCTTGGGCGGCTACACCTTC

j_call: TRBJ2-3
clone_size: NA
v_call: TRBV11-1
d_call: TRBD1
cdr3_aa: CAMRGTGMGTQYF
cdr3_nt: TGTGCCATGAGAGGGACAGGGATGGGTACGCAGTATTTT